The clone carrying this TCR beta chain has just a few counts. This record comes from a study of response to subunit inactivated influenza vaccine. TCRdb reanalysed the RT-PCR reads using MiXCR and keeps one entry per CDR3 protein. The top ten hold about 9.4% of the sample, which has a few hundred thousand distinct CDR3 sequences, around a fifth seen once. The sequences come from PBMCs from blood, collected approximately 20 months after vaccination. This sequence originates from a man between 50 and 69 years old who received an inactivated influenza vaccine.

Here the CDR3 reads CASSLNPRPTGELFF. The CDR3 nucleotides are TGTGCCAGCAGCCTAAACCCTCGTCCAACCGGGGAGCTGTTTTTT. The chain links TRBV7-3 to TRBJ2-2; D unresolved. This CDR3 comprises 15 residues. The V gene's germline CDR1 is SGHTA and CDR2 FQGTGA. Trimming took 5 bases from V and 5 from J, leaving 15 bases between them. Full variable domain (remainder filled in from reference TRBV7-3 and TRBJ2-2): GAGVSQTPSNKVTEKGKYVELRCDPISGHTALYWYRQSLGQGPEFLIYFQGTGAADDSGLPNDRFFAVRPEGSVSTLKIQRTERGDSAVYLCASSLNPRPTGELFFGEGSRLTVL.